This T cell receptor beta chain stems from a study of blood T cell repertoires in COVID-19. On the study more broadly: Sources were T cells, B-cell-depleted T cells, or PBMCs; the material itself was cDNA or gDNA.

Repertoires were generated with immunoSEQ multiplex PCR, while TCRdb's copy carries only in-frame clones and drops some. The sample consists of 30,000 to 50,000 clones, over 75% of them appearing once. This CDR3 is built from 16 residues. Germline assignment: CDR1 SGHKS and CDR2 YYEKEE (reference sequence). Deletions cut 2 bases from V and 0 bases from J, with 12 bases between. The sample was peripheral blood. The source of this sequence is an elderly man with active or convalescent COVID-19. The genes are TRBV5-5 and TRBJ2-4; D remains ambiguous. This CDR3 is CASSLFDQAAKNIQYF. CDR3 nucleotides: TGTGCCAGCAGCTTATTTGACCAGGCAGCCAAAAACATTCAGTACTTC.